This T cell receptor (beta chain) derives from a study of shared clonotypes between healthy human individuals. Assay used: immunoSEQ multiplex PCR; TCRdb lists only in-frame clones, some missing. The repertoire holds 2,500,000 or so clones, with more than 85% as singletons. V lost 2 bases to trimming and J lost 3 bases, with 12 bases between them. The CDR3 sequence is 14 residues long. Per the germline V gene, CDR1 is SGHRS and CDR2 is YFSETQ. The clonotype comes from a man between 18 and 35 years old in good health. Some clones in this sample may be carry-over from other donors' samples. The sample comprised naive CD4+ T cells from PBMCs. Subset meaning: CD45RA+ positively selected. V usage is TRBV5-1 and J usage is TRBJ2-7, with TRBD1 as a possible D gene (6 bases). CDR3 residues: CASSFTGQLYEQYF. In nucleotides, the CDR3 is TGCGCCAGCAGCTTTACAGGACAGCTCTACGAGCAGTACTTC.